This entry describes one T cell receptor (beta chain). The data are from a study of blood T cell repertoires in COVID-19. Trimming left V 1 base short and J 7 bases short, with 17 bases between. CDR1 is SGHTA, CDR2 FQGNSA, per germline. This CDR3 region has 16 residues. Original processing methods: For nucleated cells, counts were estimated from reference gene primer amplification. Here immunoSEQ multiplex PCR was the method, and the copy in TCRdb shows in-frame clones only, minus some. That table supplies the V and J calls and clone size; D and trimming were determined from the DNA. The sample lists 650,000 to 800,000 clones, about 87% occurring once.

The source material was peripheral blood. This TCR was sampled from a woman aged 18-30 years with acute or convalescent COVID-19. The J gene is TRBJ1-5, the V gene TRBV7-2, with D possibly matching TRBD1 (6 bases). The CDR3 loop reads CASSLGGHFRLQPQHF. The CDR3 region has the DNA TGTGCCAGCAGCTTAGGGGGACACTTCCGCCTGCAGCCCCAGCATTTT.